This TCR beta chain was captured by sequencing in a study of T cell repertoires in ileal Crohn's disease. TCRdb's copy holds only in-frame clones and misses some; the assay was immunoSEQ multiplex PCR. The repertoire includes fewer than 5,500 clones, roughly 80% of them detected once, and more than 13% sits in the top ten. Trimming pared 2 bases from V and 2 bases from J, leaving 9 bases between. The CDR3 runs 14 residues. Looked up from germline, CDR1 is MNHNY and CDR2 is SVGAGI (reference sequence). The sample taken for sequencing was ileal tissue. The receptor was derived from an adult with Crohn's disease. V and J are TRBV6-6 and TRBJ1-2; D might be TRBD1 (5 bases). This CDR3 is CASSYVEGNYGYTF. In DNA, the CDR3 is TGTGCCAGCAGTTACGTCGAGGGGAACTATGGCTACACCTTC.